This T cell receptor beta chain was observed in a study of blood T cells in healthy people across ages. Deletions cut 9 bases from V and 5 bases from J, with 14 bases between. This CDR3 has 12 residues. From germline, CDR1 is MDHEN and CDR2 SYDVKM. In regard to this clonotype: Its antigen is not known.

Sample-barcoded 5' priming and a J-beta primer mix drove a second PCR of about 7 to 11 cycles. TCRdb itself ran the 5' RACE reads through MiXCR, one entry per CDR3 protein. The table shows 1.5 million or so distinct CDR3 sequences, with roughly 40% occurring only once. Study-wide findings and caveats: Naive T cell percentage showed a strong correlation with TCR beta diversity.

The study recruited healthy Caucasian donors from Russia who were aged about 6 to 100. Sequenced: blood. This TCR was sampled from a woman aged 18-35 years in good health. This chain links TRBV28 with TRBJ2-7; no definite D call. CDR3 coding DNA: TGTGCCAGTACAAAAAACCTGGACGAGCAGTACTTC. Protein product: CASTKNLDEQYF.